A selection of T cell receptor beta chains follows, all from one sample in a study of cytomegalovirus exposure and HLA in healthy donors. Assay used: immunoSEQ multiplex PCR; TCRdb lists only in-frame clones, some missing. Seen in this sample are 60,000 to 100,000 clones; the ten most common clones hold roughly 4.8%. Sequenced input: PBMCs. The source is a man younger than 40 in good health and CMV-seronegative. Both conserved end residues are trimmed from each CDR3. A D gene is named only where the DNA matches it firmly.

v_call: TRBV5-6; d_call: NA; j_call: NA; cdr3_aa: ASSLQDYEQY
v_call: TRBV19; d_call: TRBD2; j_call: TRBJ2-7; cdr3_aa: ASSSFTSGNYEQY
v_call: TRBV7-9; d_call: TRBD2; j_call: TRBJ2-1; cdr3_aa: ASSLLAGDEQF
v_call: TRBV30; d_call: NA; j_call: TRBJ2-7; cdr3_aa: AWSVGGTSYEQY
v_call: TRBV18; d_call: NA; j_call: TRBJ1-5; cdr3_aa: ASSPLATQGALPQH
v_call: TRBV6-5; d_call: TRBD1; j_call: TRBJ2-5; cdr3_aa: ASSYTGVGETQY
v_call: TRBV5-1; d_call: TRBD1; j_call: TRBJ2-2; cdr3_aa: ASSFTQGERTGELF
v_call: TRBV5-1; d_call: TRBD1; j_call: TRBJ1-2; cdr3_aa: ASSQGAHYGYT
v_call: TRBV5-4; d_call: TRBD2; j_call: TRBJ2-1; cdr3_aa: ASSLFTGGYYNEQF
v_call: TRBV6-6; d_call: TRBD1; j_call: TRBJ2-5; cdr3_aa: ASSRDRGQETQY
v_call: TRBV29-1; d_call: TRBD1; j_call: TRBJ1-1; cdr3_aa: SVLLPRGQGANTEAF
v_call: TRBV10-3; d_call: NA; j_call: TRBJ1-6; cdr3_aa: AISELNNSPLH
v_call: TRBV27; d_call: NA; j_call: TRBJ1-5; cdr3_aa: ASSSGNQPQH
v_call: TRBV5-1; d_call: NA; j_call: TRBJ1-2; cdr3_aa: ASSLFGRDYGYT
v_call: TRBV29-1; d_call: NA; j_call: TRBJ1-4; cdr3_aa: SVEDKFNEKLF
v_call: TRBV6-1; d_call: NA; j_call: TRBJ2-7; cdr3_aa: ADGGRAYEQY
v_call: TRBV6-5; d_call: TRBD1; j_call: TRBJ2-2; cdr3_aa: ASSYAGTATGELF
v_call: TRBV12-2; d_call: NA; j_call: TRBJ2-7; cdr3_aa: ASRLTRFVSRQY
v_call: TRBV30; d_call: NA; j_call: TRBJ1-3; cdr3_aa: ALGSGNTIY
v_call: TRBV7-9; d_call: NA; j_call: TRBJ1-1; cdr3_aa: ASSLGSGIGTEAF
v_call: TRBV6-1; d_call: TRBD1; j_call: TRBJ1-2; cdr3_aa: ASSAYTGEGGYT
v_call: TRBV13; d_call: NA; j_call: TRBJ1-6; cdr3_aa: ASSLEGREGSPLH
v_call: TRBV19; d_call: NA; j_call: TRBJ2-2; cdr3_aa: ASSIKTSTHTGELF
v_call: TRBV5-6; d_call: TRBD1; j_call: TRBJ2-7; cdr3_aa: ASSLETGAPEDSYEQY
v_call: TRBV6-5; d_call: NA; j_call: TRBJ1-3; cdr3_aa: ASSRNGNTIY
v_call: TRBV2; d_call: NA; j_call: TRBJ1-3; cdr3_aa: ASSFRVGGNTIY
v_call: TRBV11-2; d_call: NA; j_call: TRBJ2-1; cdr3_aa: ASTGGGQASGEQF
v_call: TRBV5-5; d_call: NA; j_call: TRBJ2-5; cdr3_aa: ASSFIGGPPETQY
v_call: TRBV6-5; d_call: NA; j_call: TRBJ1-2; cdr3_aa: ASARQASFWGYT
v_call: TRBV15; d_call: NA; j_call: TRBJ2-7; cdr3_aa: ATSRGAGRDYEQY
v_call: TRBV4-3; d_call: NA; j_call: TRBJ2-3; cdr3_aa: ASSQDEMEWAPTDTQY
v_call: TRBV28; d_call: NA; j_call: TRBJ2-1; cdr3_aa: ASSLFDWGDAYNEQF
v_call: TRBV29-1; d_call: NA; j_call: TRBJ2-5; cdr3_aa: SARTDQETQY
v_call: TRBV4-2; d_call: TRBD1; j_call: TRBJ1-1; cdr3_aa: ASSQELGTGGPEAF
v_call: TRBV5-6; d_call: NA; j_call: TRBJ2-3; cdr3_aa: ASSLLGGVRGDTQY
v_call: TRBV7-2; d_call: TRBD2; j_call: TRBJ2-3; cdr3_aa: ASSYSQASGWGTDTQY
v_call: TRBV27; d_call: NA; j_call: TRBJ1-1; cdr3_aa: ASSLSGLTGLNTEAF
v_call: TRBV6-5; d_call: NA; j_call: TRBJ2-5; cdr3_aa: ASSYSIRGETQY
v_call: TRBV27; d_call: NA; j_call: TRBJ1-2; cdr3_aa: ASSSRNYGYT
v_call: TRBV29-1; d_call: TRBD2; j_call: TRBJ2-5; cdr3_aa: SVVTSGQETQY